The clone carrying this T cell receptor beta chain was seen only a few times. The antigen is unknown. These data come from a study of T cell repertoires in cytomegalovirus infection. Study overall: As its CMV epitopes, the study selected recently identified HLA-C-restricted and well-studied HLA-B-restricted targets. The public TCR beta signatures pointed to both CMV infection and matching HLA type. General study results and limits: Totalled public TCR beta family frequency picked out people who carried CMV plus the relevant HLA. The response measured ex vivo was dominated by TCR beta clonotypes (HLA-C-restricted and CMV-specific).

The CDR3 contains 13 residues. V was shortened by 6 bases and J by 5 bases, with 13 bases between the two germline ends. TCRdb redid the calling of the reads with MiXCR, one entry per CDR3 protein. Among about 110,000 distinct CDR3 sequences listed, around 29% were seen once. Here the sequenced sample was CD8+ T cells from cultured PBMCs, taken from culture after CMV antigen stimulation. The sequence came from a human donor in good health (CMV status not recorded). Some clones in this sample may be carry-over from other donors' samples. V gene TRBV12-3 or TRBV12-4 combines with J gene TRBJ1-2; D remains unclear. In nucleotides, the CDR3 is TGTGCCAGCAGCCTCCCGGGCCAATATGGCTACACCTTC. Translated: CASSLPGQYGYTF.